The source of this T cell receptor beta chain is a study of control samples from healthy donors and cancer patients. The V and J ends lost 0 bases and 0 bases, in that order; junction bases with no gene match: 5. Germline-derived CDR1 and CDR2 are SGHRS and YFSETQ. The CDR3 length is 16 residues. Only in-frame clones appear in the TCRdb table, and some are missing; sequencing was by immunoSEQ multiplex PCR. The table counts 150,000 to 200,000 clones; less than 2.5% lies in the top ten. The sequenced sample consisted of blood. This receptor was identified in a woman aged 25 to 39 in good health. V gene TRBV5-1 combines with J gene TRBJ1-2, with TRBD1 matching over 7 bases. The CDR3 region is CASSLGQGVPNYGYTF. DNA for the CDR3: TGCGCCAGCAGCTTGGGGCAGGGGGTCCCTAACTATGGCTACACCTTC. The full variable domain, completed using reference TRBV5-1 and TRBJ1-2, is KAGVTQTPRYLIKTRGQQVTLSCSPISGHRSVSWYQQTPGQGLQFLFEYFSETQRNKGNFPGRFSGRQFSNSRSEMNVSTLELGDSALYLCASSLGQGVPNYGYTFGSGTRLTVV.